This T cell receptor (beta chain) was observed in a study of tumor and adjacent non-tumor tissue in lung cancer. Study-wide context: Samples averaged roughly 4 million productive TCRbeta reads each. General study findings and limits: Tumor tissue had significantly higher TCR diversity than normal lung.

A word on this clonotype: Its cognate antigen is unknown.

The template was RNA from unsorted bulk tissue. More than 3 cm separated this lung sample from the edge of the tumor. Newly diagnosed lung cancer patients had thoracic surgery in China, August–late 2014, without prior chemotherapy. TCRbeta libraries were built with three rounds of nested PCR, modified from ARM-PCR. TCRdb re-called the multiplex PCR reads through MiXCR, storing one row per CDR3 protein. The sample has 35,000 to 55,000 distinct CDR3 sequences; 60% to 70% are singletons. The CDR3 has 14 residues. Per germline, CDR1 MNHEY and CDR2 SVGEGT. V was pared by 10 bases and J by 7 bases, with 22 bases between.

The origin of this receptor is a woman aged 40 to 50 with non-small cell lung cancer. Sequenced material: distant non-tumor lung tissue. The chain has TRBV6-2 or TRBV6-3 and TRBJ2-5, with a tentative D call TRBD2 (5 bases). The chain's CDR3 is CANSQGYPEGTQYF. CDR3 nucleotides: TGTGCCAACTCCCAAGGCTACCCCGAGGGGACCCAGTACTTC.